The present TCR beta chain was sequenced within a study of shared clonotypes between healthy human individuals. The germline V gene encodes CDR1 SGHTA and CDR2 FQGNSA. Unmatched junction bases numbered 8, after V lost 3 bases and J lost 5 bases. This CDR3 contains 15 residues. Method: immunoSEQ multiplex PCR; TCRdb's copy keeps in-frame clones and lacks some. The sample lists some 2.4 million clones; under 95% were seen once. Points on this clone: Antigen: not known.

The study's findings and limits: Shared clonotypes across all four donors exceeded non-shared ones in generation probability.

Material: naive CD4+ T cells from PBMCs. Subset indicated: CD45RA+ positively selected. This receptor was taken from a man aged 18-30 years in good health. Some clones in this sample may be carry-over from other donors' samples. The chain combines TRBV7-2 with TRBJ2-5, with TRBD2 identical over 8 bases. Here the CDR3 DNA reads TGTGCCAGCAGCTTCGGGGGAGGGACTAGGGAGACCCAGTACTTC. It specifies CASSFGGGTRETQYF.